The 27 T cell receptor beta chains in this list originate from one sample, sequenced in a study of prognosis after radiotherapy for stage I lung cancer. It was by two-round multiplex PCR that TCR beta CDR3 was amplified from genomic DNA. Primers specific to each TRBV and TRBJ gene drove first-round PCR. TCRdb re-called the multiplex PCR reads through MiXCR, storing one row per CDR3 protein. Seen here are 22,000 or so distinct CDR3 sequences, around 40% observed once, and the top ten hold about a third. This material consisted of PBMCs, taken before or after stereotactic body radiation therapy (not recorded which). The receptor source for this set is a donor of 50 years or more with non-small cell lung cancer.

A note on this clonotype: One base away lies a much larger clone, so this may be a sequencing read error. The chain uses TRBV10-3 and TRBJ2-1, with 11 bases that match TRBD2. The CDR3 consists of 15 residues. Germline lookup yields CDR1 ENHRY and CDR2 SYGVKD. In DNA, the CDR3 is TGTGCCATCAGTGAGACTAGCGGGAGTAACAATGAGCGGTTCTTC. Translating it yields CAISETSGSNNERFF.

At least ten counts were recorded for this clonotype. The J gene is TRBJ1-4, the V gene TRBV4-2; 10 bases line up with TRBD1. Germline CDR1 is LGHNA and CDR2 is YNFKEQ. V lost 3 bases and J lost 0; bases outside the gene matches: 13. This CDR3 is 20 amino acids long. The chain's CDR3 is CASSHTQTGGTLATNEKLFF. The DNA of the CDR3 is TGTGCCAGCAGCCACACGCAGACAGGGGGCACGCTAGCAACTAATGAAAAACTGTTTTTT.

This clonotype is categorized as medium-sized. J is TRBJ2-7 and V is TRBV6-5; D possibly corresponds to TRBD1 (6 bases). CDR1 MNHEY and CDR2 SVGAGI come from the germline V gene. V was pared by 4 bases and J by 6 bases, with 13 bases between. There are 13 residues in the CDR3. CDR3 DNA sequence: TGTGCCAGCAGTTTGTCGACAGGTTTCGAGCAGTACTTC. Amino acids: CASSLSTGFEQYF.

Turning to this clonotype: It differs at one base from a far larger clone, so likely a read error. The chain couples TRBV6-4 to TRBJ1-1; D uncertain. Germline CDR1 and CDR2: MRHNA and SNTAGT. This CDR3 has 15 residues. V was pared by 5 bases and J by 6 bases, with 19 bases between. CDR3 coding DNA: TGTGCCAGCAGTTACACCGCCGTGACCCGGGCTGAAGCTTTCTTT. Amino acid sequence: CASSYTAVTRAEAFF.

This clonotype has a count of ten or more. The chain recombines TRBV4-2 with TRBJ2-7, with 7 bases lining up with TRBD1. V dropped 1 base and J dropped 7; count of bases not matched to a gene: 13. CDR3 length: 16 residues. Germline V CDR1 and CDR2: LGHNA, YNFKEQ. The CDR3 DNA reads TGTGCCAGCAGCCAAGTCAGTCTTACAGGGGAGACGGAGCAGTACTTC. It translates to CASSQVSLTGETEQYF.

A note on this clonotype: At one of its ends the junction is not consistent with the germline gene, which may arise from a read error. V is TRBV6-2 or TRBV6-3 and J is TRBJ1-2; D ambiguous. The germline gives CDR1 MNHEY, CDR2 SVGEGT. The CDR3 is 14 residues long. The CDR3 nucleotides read TGTGCCAGCAGTTACTCTACTTACAGCTATGGCTACGCCTTC. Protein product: CASSYSTYSYGYAF.

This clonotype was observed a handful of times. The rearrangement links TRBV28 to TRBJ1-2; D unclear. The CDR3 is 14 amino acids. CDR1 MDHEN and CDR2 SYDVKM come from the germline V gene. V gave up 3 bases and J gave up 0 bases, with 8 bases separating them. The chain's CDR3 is CASSLGVTNYGYTF. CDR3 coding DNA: TGTGCCAGCAGTTTGGGTGTTACTAACTATGGCTACACCTTC.

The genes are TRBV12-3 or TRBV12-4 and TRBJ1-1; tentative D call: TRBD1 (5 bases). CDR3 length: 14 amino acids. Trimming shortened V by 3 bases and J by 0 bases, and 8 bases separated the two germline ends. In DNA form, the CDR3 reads TGTGCCAGCAGTTTGACAGCAATGAACACTGAAGCTTTCTTT. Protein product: CASSLTAMNTEAFF.

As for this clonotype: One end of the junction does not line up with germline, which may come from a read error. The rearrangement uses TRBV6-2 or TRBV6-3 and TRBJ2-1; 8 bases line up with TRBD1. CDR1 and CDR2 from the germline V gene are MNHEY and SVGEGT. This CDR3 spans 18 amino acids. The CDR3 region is CASSGSGGNGSSYNEQFF. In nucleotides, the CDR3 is TGCGCCAGCAGTGGGTCAGGGGGCAACGGGAGCTCCTACAATGAGCAGTTCTTC.

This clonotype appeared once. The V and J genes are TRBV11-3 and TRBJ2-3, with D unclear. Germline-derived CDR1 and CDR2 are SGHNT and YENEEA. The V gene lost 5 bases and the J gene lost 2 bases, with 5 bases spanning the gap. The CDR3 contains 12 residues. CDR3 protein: CASSPITDTQYF. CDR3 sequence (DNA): TGTGCCAGCAGCCCAATCACAGATACGCAGTATTTT.

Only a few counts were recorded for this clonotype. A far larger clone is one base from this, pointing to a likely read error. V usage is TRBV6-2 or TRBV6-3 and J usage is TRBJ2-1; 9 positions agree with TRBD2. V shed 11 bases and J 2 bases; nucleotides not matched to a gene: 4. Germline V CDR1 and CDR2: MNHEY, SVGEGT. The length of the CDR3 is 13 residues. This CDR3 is CAGAGGPYNEQFF. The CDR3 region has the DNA TGTGCCGGCGCGGGGGGGCCCTACAATGAGCAGTTCTTC.

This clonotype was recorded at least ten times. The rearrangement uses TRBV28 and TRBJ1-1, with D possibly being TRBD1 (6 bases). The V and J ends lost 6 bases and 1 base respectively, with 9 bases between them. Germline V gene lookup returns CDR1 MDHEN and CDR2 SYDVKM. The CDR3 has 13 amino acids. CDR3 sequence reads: CASRTGWNTEAFF. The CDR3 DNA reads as TGTGCCAGCAGAACAGGGTGGAACACTGAAGCTTTCTTT.

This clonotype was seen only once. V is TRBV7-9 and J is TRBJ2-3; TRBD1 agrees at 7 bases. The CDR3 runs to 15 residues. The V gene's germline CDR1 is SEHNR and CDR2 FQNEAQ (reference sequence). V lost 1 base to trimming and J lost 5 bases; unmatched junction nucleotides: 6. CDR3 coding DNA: TGTGCCAGCAGCTTAGGATTGGCAGGGGGAGATACGCAGTATTTT. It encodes CASSLGLAGGDTQYF.

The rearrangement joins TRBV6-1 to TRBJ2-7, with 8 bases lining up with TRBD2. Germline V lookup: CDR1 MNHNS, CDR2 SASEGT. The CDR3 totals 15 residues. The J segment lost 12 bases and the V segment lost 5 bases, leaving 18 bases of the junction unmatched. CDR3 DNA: TGTGCCAGCAGTCCGGGGGGGGAGGGACAAGGAGAGTGGTACTTC. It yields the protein CASSPGGEGQGEWYF.

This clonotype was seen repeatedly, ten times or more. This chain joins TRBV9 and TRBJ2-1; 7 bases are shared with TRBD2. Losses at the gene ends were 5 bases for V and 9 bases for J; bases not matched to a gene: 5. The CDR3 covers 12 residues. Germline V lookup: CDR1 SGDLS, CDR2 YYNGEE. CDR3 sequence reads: CASRGGLGEQFF. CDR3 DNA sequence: TGTGCCAGCAGAGGAGGACTAGGTGAGCAGTTCTTC.

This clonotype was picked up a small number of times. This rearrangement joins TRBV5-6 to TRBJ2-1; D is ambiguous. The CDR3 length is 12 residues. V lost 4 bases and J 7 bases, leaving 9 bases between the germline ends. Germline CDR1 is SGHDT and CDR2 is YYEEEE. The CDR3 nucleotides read TGTGCCAGCAGCCTTAACCAAAATGAGCAGTTCTTC. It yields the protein CASSLNQNEQFF.

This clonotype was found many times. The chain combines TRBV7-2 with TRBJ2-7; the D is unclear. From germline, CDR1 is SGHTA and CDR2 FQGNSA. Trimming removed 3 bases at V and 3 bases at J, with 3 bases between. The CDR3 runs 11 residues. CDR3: CASSFYYEQYF. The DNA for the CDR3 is TGTGCCAGCAGCTTCTACTACGAGCAGTACTTC.

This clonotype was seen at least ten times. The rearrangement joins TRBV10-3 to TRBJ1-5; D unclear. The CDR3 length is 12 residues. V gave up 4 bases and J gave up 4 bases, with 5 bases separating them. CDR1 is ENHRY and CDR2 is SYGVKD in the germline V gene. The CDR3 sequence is CAISAGNQPQHF. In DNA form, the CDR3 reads TGTGCCATCAGTGCTGGGAATCAGCCCCAGCATTTT.

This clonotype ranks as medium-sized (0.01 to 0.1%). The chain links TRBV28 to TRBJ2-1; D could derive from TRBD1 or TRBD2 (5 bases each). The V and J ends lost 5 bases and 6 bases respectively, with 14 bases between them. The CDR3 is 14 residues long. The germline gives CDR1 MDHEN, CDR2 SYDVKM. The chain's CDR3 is CASSVPGRINEQFF. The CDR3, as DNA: TGTGCCAGCAGTGTCCCGGGACGGATCAATGAGCAGTTCTTC.

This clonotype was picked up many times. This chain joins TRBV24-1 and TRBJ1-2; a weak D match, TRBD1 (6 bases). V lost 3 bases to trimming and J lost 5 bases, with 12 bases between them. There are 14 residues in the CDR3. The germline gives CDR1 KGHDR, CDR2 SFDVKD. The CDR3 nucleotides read TGTGCCACCAGTGATCCCGGGACAATGTATGGCTACACCTTC. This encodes CATSDPGTMYGYTF.

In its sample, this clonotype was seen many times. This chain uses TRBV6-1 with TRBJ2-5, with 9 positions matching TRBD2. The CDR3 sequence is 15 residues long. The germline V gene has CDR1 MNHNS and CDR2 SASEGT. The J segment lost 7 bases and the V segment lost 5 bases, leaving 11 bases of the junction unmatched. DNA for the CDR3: TGTGCCAGCAGTCTCCGGCGGGAGGGCCTCGGGACCCAGTACTTC. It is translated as CASSLRREGLGTQYF.

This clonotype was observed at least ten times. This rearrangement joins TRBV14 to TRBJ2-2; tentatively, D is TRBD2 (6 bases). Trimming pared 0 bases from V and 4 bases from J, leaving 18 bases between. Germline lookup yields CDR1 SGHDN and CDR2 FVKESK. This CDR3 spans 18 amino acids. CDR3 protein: CASSQERISGSFTGELFF. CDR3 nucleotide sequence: TGTGCCAGCAGCCAAGAAAGAATTAGCGGCTCATTCACCGGGGAGCTGTTTTTT. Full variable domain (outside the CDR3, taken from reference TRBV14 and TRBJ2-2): EAGVTQFPSHSVIEKGQTVTLRCDPISGHDNLYWYRRVMGKEIKFLLHFVKESKQDESGMPNNRFLAERTGGTYSTLKVQPAELEDSGVYFCASSQERISGSFTGELFFGEGSRLTVL.

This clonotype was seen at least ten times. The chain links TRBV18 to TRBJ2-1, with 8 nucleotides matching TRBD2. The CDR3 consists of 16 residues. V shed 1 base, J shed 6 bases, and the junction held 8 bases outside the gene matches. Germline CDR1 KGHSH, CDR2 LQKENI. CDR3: CASSPQPAGAANEQFF. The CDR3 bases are TGTGCCAGCTCACCACAGCCAGCGGGGGCCGCCAATGAGCAGTTCTTC.

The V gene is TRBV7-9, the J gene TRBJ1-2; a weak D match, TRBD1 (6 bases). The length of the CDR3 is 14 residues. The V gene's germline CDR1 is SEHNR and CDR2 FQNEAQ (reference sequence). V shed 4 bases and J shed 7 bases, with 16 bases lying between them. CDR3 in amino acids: CASSWGAAQGGYTF. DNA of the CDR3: TGTGCCAGCAGCTGGGGGGCAGCACAGGGTGGCTACACCTTC. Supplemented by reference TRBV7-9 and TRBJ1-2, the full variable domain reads DTGVSQNPRHKITKRGQNVTFRCDPISEHNRLYWYRQTLGQGPEFLTYFQNEAQLEKSRLLSDRFSAERPKGSFSTLEIQRTEQGDSAMYLCASSWGAAQGGYTFGSGTRLTVV.

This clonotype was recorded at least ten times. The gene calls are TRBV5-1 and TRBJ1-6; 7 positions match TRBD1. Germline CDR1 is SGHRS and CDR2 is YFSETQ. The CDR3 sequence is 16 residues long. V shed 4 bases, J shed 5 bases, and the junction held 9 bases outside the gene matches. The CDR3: CASSRAGDRNNSPLHF. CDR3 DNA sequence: TGCGCCAGCAGCCGTGCCGGGGACAGAAATAATTCACCCCTCCACTTT.

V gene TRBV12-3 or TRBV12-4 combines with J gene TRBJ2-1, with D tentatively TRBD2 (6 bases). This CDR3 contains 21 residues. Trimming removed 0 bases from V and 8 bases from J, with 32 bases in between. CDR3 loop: CASSLALRAWRATSVIDEQFF. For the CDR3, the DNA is TGTGCCAGCAGTTTAGCGCTAAGGGCTTGGAGAGCGACTAGTGTGATTGATGAGCAGTTCTTC.

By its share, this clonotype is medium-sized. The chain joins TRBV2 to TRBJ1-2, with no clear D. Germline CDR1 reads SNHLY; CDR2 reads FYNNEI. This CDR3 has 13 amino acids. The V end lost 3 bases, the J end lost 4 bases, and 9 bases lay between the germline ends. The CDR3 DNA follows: TGTGCCAGCAGTGATGGGGAGGCCTATGGCTACACCTTC. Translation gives CASSDGEAYGYTF.